This section outlines one T cell receptor beta chain sequence together with its context. Some clones are missing from TCRdb's copy, which holds only in-frame ones; the method was immunoSEQ multiplex PCR. Here the sample spans about 100,000 clones, 91% being singletons. The data originate from a study of blood T cell repertoires in COVID-19. Material for sequencing was peripheral blood. The clonotype originates from a human donor in a cohort sampled during active COVID-19.

The CDR3 sequence: CSANDGSYEQYF. CDR3 in DNA: TGCAGTGCTAATGACGGTTCCTACGAGCAGTACTTC. This chain connects TRBV20-1 to TRBJ2-7; D remains ambiguous. Germline CDR1 is DFQATT and CDR2 is SNEGSKA (reference sequence). The length of the CDR3 is 12 residues. The ends were cut back, 4 bases at V and 1 base at J, with 8 bases in the middle.